This TCR beta chain originates from a study of control samples from healthy donors and cancer patients. There are 17 residues in the CDR3. V gave up 6 bases and J gave up 1 base; unmatched junction bases: 12. Germline-derived CDR1 and CDR2 are SNHLY and FYNNEI. The assay was immunoSEQ multiplex PCR, and TCRdb's table has in-frame clones only and misses some. Found here are approximately 210,000 clones, over 80% of them singletons; the top ten hold roughly 1.9%. This sequence was found in a man younger than 40 in good health. Sequenced input: blood. The chain couples TRBV2 to TRBJ2-3, with 8 bases lining up with TRBD2. CDR3 DNA: TGTGCCAGCAGGGAGCTCCCGGGACTAGACCGCACAGATACGCAGTATTTT. As protein: CASRELPGLDRTDTQYF.